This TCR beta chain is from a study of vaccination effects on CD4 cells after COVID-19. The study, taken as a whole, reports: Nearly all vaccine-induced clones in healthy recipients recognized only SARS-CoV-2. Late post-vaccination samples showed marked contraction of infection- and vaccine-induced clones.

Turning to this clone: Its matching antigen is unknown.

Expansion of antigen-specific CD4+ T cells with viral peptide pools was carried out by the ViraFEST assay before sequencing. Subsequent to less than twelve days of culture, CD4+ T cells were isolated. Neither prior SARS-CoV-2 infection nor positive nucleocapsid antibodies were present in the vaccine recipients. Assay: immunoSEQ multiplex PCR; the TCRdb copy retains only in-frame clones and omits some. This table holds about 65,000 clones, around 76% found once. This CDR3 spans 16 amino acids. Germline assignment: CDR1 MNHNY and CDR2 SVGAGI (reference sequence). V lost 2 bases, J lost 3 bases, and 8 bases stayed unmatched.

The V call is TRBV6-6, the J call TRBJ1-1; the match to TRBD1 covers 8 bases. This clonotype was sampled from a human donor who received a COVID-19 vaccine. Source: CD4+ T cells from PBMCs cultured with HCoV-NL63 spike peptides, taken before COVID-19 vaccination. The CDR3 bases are TGTGCCAGCAGTTACGGGACAGGCCCTGGGGACACTGAAGCTTTCTTT. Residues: CASSYGTGPGDTEAFF.